This TCR beta chain was obtained from a study of regulatory T cells in long-lasting Graves disease. Whole-study context: By definition, persistent Graves' disease involved antithyroid drugs for over 5 years alongside positive TSH receptor antibodies. Study-level results: Persistent Graves' patients showed a TCR diversity that was lower than that of newly diagnosed ones.

Germline V lookup: CDR1 MNHNS, CDR2 SASEGT. The CDR3 loop spans 13 amino acids. V lost 6 bases and J 3 bases, leaving 12 bases between the germline ends. To make TCR beta libraries, researchers used iRepertoire HTBI primers and Arm-PCR of CDR3 regions. Under the authors' procedure: In the combined samples, roughly 60 TRBV and 11 to 15 TRBJ segments were identified. TCRdb reprocessed the multiplex PCR reads with MiXCR, giving one entry per CDR3 protein. These V and J calls are TCRdb output, not the study's own analysis. The sample comprises a few hundred thousand distinct CDR3 sequences, around 23% of which are singletons, and around an eighth rests with the top ten. As to this clonotype: Antigen unknown. A much bigger clone sits one base away, suggesting this may be a read error.

Sample time point: persistent/refractory GD, antithyroid drugs over 5 years with positive TRAb. RNA isolated from PBMCs was used to make the TCR library. Sequenced material: peripheral blood mononuclear cells (PBMCs), taken when the disease was refractory, from a patient treated with antithyroid drugs. The sequence was obtained from a female donor with Graves disease. The chain is built from TRBV6-1 and TRBJ2-7, with a weak D call TRBD2 (6 bases). CDR3 amino acids: CASSQRTNYEQYF. In DNA, the CDR3 is TGTGCCAGCAGCCAACGGACTAACTACGAGCAGTACTTC.